This TCR beta chain is from a study of blood T cell repertoires in COVID-19. This CDR3 comprises 15 residues. In germline, CDR1 is SGDLS, CDR2 YYNGEE. V lost 0 bases to trimming and J lost 0 bases, with 7 bases between them. Profiling relied on immunoSEQ multiplex PCR, and the TCRdb table lists in-frame clones only, not all of them. Of roughly 150,000 clones in the sample, 80% to 90% are singletons; the top ten hold roughly 6.1%. This clonotype was obtained from a man older than 75 with acute or convalescent COVID-19. The rearrangement uses TRBV9 and TRBJ1-3; D not certain. The sample comprised peripheral blood. CDR3 residues: CASSVDRFSGNTIYF. In DNA form, the CDR3 reads TGTGCCAGCAGCGTAGACCGGTTCTCTGGAAACACCATATATTTT.